Below, 5 T cell receptor beta chains from the same sample are listed, as sequenced in a study of response to subunit inactivated influenza vaccine. TCRdb independently ran MiXCR on the RT-PCR reads; one entry per CDR3 protein. The table shows 400,000 to 650,000 distinct CDR3 sequences, with around 7.9% occurring only once. The sample here was PBMCs from blood, taken about 23 months after vaccination. All receptors derive from a man between 50 and 70 years old who received an inactivated influenza vaccine.

The CDR3 DNA reads TGTGCCAGCAGCTGGACGGGGGGTGCCGCAGATACGCAGTATTTT. Translating gives CASSWTGGAADTQYF. The chain couples TRBV16 to TRBJ2-3; 7 bases match TRBD2. CDR3 length: 15 amino acids. Per the germline V gene, CDR1 is KGHSY and CDR2 is FQNENV. Losses at the gene ends were 5 bases for V and 4 bases for J; bases not matched to a gene: 9.

J is TRBJ2-5 and V is TRBV20-1; 13 nucleotides line up with TRBD2. The CDR3 totals 15 residues. V shed 6 bases, J shed 4 bases, and the junction held 8 bases outside the gene matches. CDR1 and CDR2 from the germline V gene are DFQATT and SNEGSKA (reference sequence). The CDR3, as DNA: TGCAGTGCCACAGGGACTAGCGGGGATGGAGAGACCCAGTACTTC. It is translated as CSATGTSGDGETQYF.

This clonotype was seen at least ten times. J is TRBJ2-1 and V is TRBV5-1; D tentatively reads TRBD1 or TRBD2 (6 bases each). V lost 1 base and J lost 5, with 10 bases in between. Germline V lookup: CDR1 SGHRS, CDR2 YFSETQ. CDR3 length equals 14 residues. CDR3 in DNA: TGCGCCAGCAGCTTGTGGGGGGCCAACAATGAGCAGTTCTTC. This encodes CASSLWGANNEQFF.

This clonotype was recorded a few times. The chain has TRBV2 and TRBJ2-2; weak D call: TRBD2 (5 bases). Germline loops: CDR1 SNHLY, CDR2 FYNNEI. The CDR3 has 16 amino acids. Trimming cost V 7 bases and J 6 bases, with 21 bases left between them. The CDR3 loop is CASIDPFRRRPGELFF. CDR3 DNA sequence: TGTGCCAGCATTGATCCCTTCCGGCGGAGGCCCGGGGAGCTGTTTTTT.

This clonotype occurred a few times. This rearrangement joins TRBV20-1 to TRBJ1-1, with TRBD1 identical over 11 bases. This CDR3 is built from 13 residues. Trimming at V came to 6 bases and at J to 4 bases, leaving 4 bases not matched to a gene. Germline CDR1 is DFQATT and CDR2 is SNEGSKA (reference sequence). Here the CDR3 DNA reads TGCAGTGCCCCTGGACAGGGGGCCACTGAAGCTTTCTTT. Residues: CSAPGQGATEAFF.